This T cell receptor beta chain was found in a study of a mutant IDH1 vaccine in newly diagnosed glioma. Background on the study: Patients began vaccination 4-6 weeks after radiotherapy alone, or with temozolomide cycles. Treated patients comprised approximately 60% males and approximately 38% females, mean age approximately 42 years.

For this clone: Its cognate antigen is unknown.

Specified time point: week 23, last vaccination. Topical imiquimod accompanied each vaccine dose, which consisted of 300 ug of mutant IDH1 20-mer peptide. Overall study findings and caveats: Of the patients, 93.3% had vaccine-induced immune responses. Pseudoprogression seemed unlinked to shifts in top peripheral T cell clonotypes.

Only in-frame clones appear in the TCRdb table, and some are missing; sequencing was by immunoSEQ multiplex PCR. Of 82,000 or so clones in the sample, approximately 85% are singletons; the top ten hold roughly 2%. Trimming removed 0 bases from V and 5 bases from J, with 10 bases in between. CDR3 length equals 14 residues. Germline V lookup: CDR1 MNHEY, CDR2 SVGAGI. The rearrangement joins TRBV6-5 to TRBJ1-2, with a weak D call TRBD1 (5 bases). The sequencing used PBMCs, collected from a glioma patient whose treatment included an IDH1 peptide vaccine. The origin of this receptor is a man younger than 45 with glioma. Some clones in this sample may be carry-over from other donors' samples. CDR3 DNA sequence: TGTGCCAGCAGTTACTCGGGGACCTTATATGGCTACACCTTC. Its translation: CASSYSGTLYGYTF.